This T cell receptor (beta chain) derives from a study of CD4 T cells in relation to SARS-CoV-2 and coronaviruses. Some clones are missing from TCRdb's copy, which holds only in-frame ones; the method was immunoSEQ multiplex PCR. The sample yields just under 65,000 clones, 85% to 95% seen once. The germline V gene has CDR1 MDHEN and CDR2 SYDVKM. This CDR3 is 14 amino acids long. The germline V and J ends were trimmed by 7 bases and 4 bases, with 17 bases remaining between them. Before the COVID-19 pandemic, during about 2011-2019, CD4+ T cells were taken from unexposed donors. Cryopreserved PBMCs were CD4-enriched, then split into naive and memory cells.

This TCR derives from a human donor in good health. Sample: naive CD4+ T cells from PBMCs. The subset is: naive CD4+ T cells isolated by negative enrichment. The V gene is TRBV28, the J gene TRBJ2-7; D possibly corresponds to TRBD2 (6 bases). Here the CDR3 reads CASTLASEPYEQYF. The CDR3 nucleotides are TGTGCCAGCACCCTAGCGAGCGAACCTTACGAGCAGTACTTC.